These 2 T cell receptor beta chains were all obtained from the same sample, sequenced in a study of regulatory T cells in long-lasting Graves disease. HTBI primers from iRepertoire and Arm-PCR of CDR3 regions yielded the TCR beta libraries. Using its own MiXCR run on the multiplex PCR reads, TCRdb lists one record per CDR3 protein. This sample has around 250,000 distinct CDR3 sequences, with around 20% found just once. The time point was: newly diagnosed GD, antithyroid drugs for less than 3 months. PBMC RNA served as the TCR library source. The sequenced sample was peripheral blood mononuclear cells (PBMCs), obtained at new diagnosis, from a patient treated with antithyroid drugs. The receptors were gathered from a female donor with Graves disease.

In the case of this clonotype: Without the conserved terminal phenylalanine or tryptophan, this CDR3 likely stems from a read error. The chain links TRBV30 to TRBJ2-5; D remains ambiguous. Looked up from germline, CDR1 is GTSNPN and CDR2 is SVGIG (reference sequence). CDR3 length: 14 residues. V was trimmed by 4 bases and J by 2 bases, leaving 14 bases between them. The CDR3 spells CAWTRHGLQETQYL. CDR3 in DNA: TGTGCCTGGACCCGGCATGGTTTACAAGAGACCCAGTACCTC.

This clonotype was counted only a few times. CDR3 in amino acids: CAIRTGGDTEAFF. CDR3 bases: TGTGCCATCAGGACAGGGGGGGACACTGAAGCTTTCTTT. The chain couples TRBV10-3 to TRBJ1-1; 9 nucleotides agree with TRBD1. Looked up from germline, CDR1 is ENHRY and CDR2 is SYGVKD. J was trimmed by 3 bases and V by 6 bases; bases with no gene match: 2. The CDR3 is made up of 13 amino acids.